This T cell receptor beta chain is drawn from a study of blood T cells in healthy people across ages. Overall study findings and caveats: Age brought a roughly linear fall in TCR beta diversity measured per million T cells.

A J-beta primer mix and a sample-barcoded 5' primer were used in a second PCR of about 7 to 12 cycles. TCRdb passed the 5' RACE reads through MiXCR, listing each CDR3 protein once. This sample yields more than 1.4 million distinct CDR3 sequences, of which 35% to 45% are seen a single time; 7.9% belongs to the top ten. Every donor provided approximately 10 milliliters of peripheral blood. Concerning this clonotype: Its antigen is not known.

Trimming at V came to 1 base and at J to 1 base, leaving 9 bases not matched to a gene. The CDR3 totals 17 residues. The V gene's germline CDR1 is SEHNR and CDR2 FQNEAQ (reference sequence). Specimen: blood. The V call is TRBV7-9, the J call TRBJ2-7; TRBD1 aligns across 8 bases. The sequence was obtained from a woman aged 18-29 years in good health. The CDR3 DNA reads as TGTGCCAGCAGCTTAGGTCAGGGTGGGACAGGTTCCTACGAGCAGTACTTC. This sequence encodes CASSLGQGGTGSYEQYF.